The clone carrying this TCR beta chain has a single count. These data originate in a study of shared clonotypes between healthy human individuals. At the level of the study: Used for every donor were three CD4 naive, three CD4 memory, two CD8 naive and one CD8 memory plate.

This CDR3 has 15 residues. Germline V gene sequence: CDR1 SGHVS, CDR2 FNYEAQ. After removal of 4 bases from V and 3 bases from J, the junction contained 4 bases not matched to a gene. For every subset, genomic DNA was evenly distributed across several immunoSEQ plates. Some clones are missing from TCRdb's copy, which holds only in-frame ones; the method was immunoSEQ multiplex PCR. Of about 2.3 million clones in the sample, more than 85% were seen once. The receptor's source is a man younger than 30 in good health. Some clones in this sample may be carry-over from other donors' samples. Input material: naive CD4+ T cells from PBMCs. Specified subset: CD45RA+ positively selected. J is TRBJ1-1 and V is TRBV7-6; 11 bases fit TRBD1. CDR3 in amino acids: CASSSDRGRDTEAFF. The CDR3 bases are TGTGCCAGCAGCTCGGACAGGGGGCGAGACACTGAAGCTTTCTTT.